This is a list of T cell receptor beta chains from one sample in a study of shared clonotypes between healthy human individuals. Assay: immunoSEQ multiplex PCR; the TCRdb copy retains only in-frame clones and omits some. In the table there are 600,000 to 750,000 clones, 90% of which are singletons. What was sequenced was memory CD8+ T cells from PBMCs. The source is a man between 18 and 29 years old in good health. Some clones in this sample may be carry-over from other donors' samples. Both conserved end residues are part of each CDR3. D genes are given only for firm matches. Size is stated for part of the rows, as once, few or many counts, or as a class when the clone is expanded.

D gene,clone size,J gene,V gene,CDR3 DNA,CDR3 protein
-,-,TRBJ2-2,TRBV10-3,TGTGCCATCAGTATTTCGGAGTCCGGGGAGCTGTTTTTT,CAISISESGELFF
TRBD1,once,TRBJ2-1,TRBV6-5,TGTGCCAGCAGCCCGGACAGGGGGGCCTACAATGAGCAGTTCTTC,CASSPDRGAYNEQFF
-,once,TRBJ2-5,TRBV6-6,TGTGCCAGCAGCCCAAACCTAGAGACCCAGTACTTC,CASSPNLETQYF
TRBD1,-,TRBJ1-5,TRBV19,TGTGCCAGTAGTATAGATCTTTACGCCGGGACAGGAGAACAGCCCCAGCATTTT,CASSIDLYAGTGEQPQHF
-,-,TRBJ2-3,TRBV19,TGTGCCAGTAGTCAGAGGACAGATACGCAGTATTTT,CASSQRTDTQYF
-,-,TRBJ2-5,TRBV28,TGTGCCAGCACCCACAGGGGTCTCGGGGGGACCCAGTACTTC,CASTHRGLGGTQYF
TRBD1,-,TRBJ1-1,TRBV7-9,TGTGCCAGCAGCTTAGTTGTCCGGGACAGGCTCAGGACTGAAGCTTTCTTT,CASSLVVRDRLRTEAFF
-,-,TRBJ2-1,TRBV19,TGTGCCAGTATCCCGTCAGGGTCTGGGGGATTCAATGAGCAGTTCTTC,CASIPSGSGGFNEQFF
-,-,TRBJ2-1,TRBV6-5,TGTGCCAGCAGTTACGGCCAATCGGGTACGGAGCAGTTCTTC,CASSYGQSGTEQFF
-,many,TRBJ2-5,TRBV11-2,TGTGCCAGCAGCTTAACGGAAGAGACCCAGTACTTC,CASSLTEETQYF
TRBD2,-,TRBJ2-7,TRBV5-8,TGTGCCAGCAGCCTTTGGGGGACTAGCGACTACGAGCAGTACTTC,CASSLWGTSDYEQYF
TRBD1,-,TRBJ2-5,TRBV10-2,TGCGCCAGCGGGGTGTGGTCGGGACAGCAAGAGACCCAGTACTTC,CASGVWSGQQETQYF
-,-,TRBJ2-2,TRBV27,TGTGCCAGCAGTTTATCCGGCGACAACACCGGGGAGCTGTTTTTT,CASSLSGDNTGELFF
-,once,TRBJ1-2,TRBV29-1,TGCAGCGTTTATAAGTCTGGGGGAAGATATGGCTACACCTTC,CSVYKSGGRYGYTF
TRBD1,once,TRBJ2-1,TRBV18,TGTGCCAGCTCTATAGGACAGGCCTCGCCAGCCTACAATGAGCAGTTCTTC,CASSIGQASPAYNEQFF
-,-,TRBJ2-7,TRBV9,TGTGCCAGCAGCGTAGCGGCAGGGGCGGACTACGAGCAGTACTTC,CASSVAAGADYEQYF